This note documents a single T cell receptor (beta chain) sequence. Its antigen remains unknown. The data belong to a study of T cells after yellow fever vaccination. Study-wide points: Primary-vaccination clones mostly resurfaced post-booster (roughly 97% CD4, roughly 90% CD8).

Germline values: CDR1 MRHNA, CDR2 SNTAGT. Trimming took off 6 bases at V and 5 bases at J, with 23 bases between the two ends. This CDR3 has 17 residues. In TCRdb, the 5' RACE reads were re-called with MiXCR into one record per CDR3 protein. The sample contains 200,000 to 300,000 distinct CDR3 sequences, over 10% of which appear only once. This receptor was taken from a man aged 30 to 39 who received the YFV17D yellow fever vaccine. The chain couples TRBV6-4 to TRBJ2-1; possible D gene TRBD2, 6 bases. The starting material was CD4+ T cells sorted from PBMCs, obtained 45 days after the yellow fever booster vaccination. CDR3 coding DNA: TGTGCCAGCAGCGCTTCTTTCCTCCCGACTAGGGACAATGAGCAGTTCTTC. Protein: CASSASFLPTRDNEQFF.